These 5 T cell receptor beta chains were all obtained from the same sample, sequenced in a study of T cell responses to AZD1222 COVID-19 vaccine. The method was immunoSEQ multiplex PCR; TCRdb's version includes in-frame clones alone and lacks a portion of them. The sample has 90,000 to 110,000 clones, roughly 90% seen once. Specimen: peripheral blood, collected on day 0 of AZD1222 vaccination. These receptors were obtained from an adult in good health.

This chain connects TRBV7-9 to TRBJ2-2, with 7 positions matching TRBD1. The CDR3 consists of 15 residues. J was trimmed by 6 bases and V by 1 base; bases with no gene match: 5. Germline CDR1 reads SEHNR; CDR2 reads FQNEAQ (reference sequence). The CDR3 DNA reads TGTGCCAGCAGCTTAGGAGGGGGCCGGGCCGGGGAGCTGTTTTTT. Translated, it gives CASSLGGGRAGELFF.

V is TRBV3-1 (or the pseudogene TRBV3-2) and J is TRBJ2-7; D possibly uses TRBD1 or TRBD2 (5 bases each). V was trimmed by 4 bases and J by 5 bases, leaving 15 bases between them. The CDR3 loop spans 14 amino acids. CDR1 is LGHDT, CDR2 YNNKEL, per germline (reference sequence). The CDR3 sequence is CASSRGAGTHEQYF. The CDR3 coding sequence is TGTGCCAGCAGCCGAGGAGCCGGGACCCACGAGCAGTACTTC.

This clone has just a few counts. The chain employs TRBV7-2 and TRBJ2-1; perhaps TRBD2 as D (6 bases). The germline V and J ends were trimmed by 2 bases and 8 bases, with 13 bases remaining between them. CDR3 length equals 14 residues. Germline loops: CDR1 SGHTA, CDR2 FQGNSA. CDR3 sequence (DNA): TGTGCCAGCAGCTTACAGGGAGGTTTGTATGAGCAGTTCTTC. Protein: CASSLQGGLYEQFF. Full variable domain (missing parts from reference TRBV7-2 and TRBJ2-1): GAGVSQSPSNKVTEKGKDVELRCDPISGHTALYWYRQSLGQGLEFLIYFQGNSAPDKSGLPSDRFSAERTGGSVSTLTIQRTQQEDSAVYLCASSLQGGLYEQFFGPGTRLTVL.

The rearrangement joins TRBV7-9 to TRBJ1-1, with 8 bases matching TRBD1. The CDR3 has 16 amino acids. The V segment lost 3 bases and the J segment 1 base; nucleotides outside the gene matches: 7. Germline CDR1 SEHNR, CDR2 FQNEAQ (reference sequence). CDR3 loop: CASSFGQGKGNTEAFF. The CDR3 DNA follows: TGTGCCAGCAGCTTCGGACAGGGTAAGGGGAACACTGAAGCTTTCTTT.

The V gene is TRBV10-3, the J gene TRBJ2-3; unclear D gene. Germline CDR1 is ENHRY and CDR2 is SYGVKD. CDR3 size: 12 residues. With 0 bases removed from V and 5 bases from J, the gap between germline ends came to 3 bases. The CDR3 spells CAISESRDTQYF. In nucleotides, the CDR3 is TGTGCCATCAGTGAGTCGCGAGATACGCAGTATTTT.